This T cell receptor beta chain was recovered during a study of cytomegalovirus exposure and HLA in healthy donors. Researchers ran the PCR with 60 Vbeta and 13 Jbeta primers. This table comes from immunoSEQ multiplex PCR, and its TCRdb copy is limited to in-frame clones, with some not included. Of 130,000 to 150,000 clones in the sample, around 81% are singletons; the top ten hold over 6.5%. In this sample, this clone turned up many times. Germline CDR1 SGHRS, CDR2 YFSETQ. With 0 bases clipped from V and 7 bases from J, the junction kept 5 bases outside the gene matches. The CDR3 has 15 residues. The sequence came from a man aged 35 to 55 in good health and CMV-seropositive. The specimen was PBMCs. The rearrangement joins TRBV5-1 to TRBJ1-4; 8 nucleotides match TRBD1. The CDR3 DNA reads TGCGCCAGCAGCTTGGTTCCAGGGGGCTTTGAAAAACTGTTTTTT. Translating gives CASSLVPGGFEKLFF.